This TCR beta chain was identified during a study of blood T cell repertoires in COVID-19. Across the whole study: T cells, B-cell-depleted T cells, or PBMCs provided the cDNA or gDNA that served as material.

TCRdb's copy holds only in-frame clones and misses some; the assay was immunoSEQ multiplex PCR. The sample records about 210,000 clones, approximately 80% being singletons. Everyone who took part was 18 to 89 years old, and they came from 20 to 25 US areas. CDR3 length: 15 residues. J lost 6 bases, V lost 3 bases, and 10 bases had no gene match. Germline V gives CDR1 LGHNA, CDR2 YNFKEQ. This TCR was sampled from a man aged 35-49 years who had recovered from COVID-19. The specimen was PBMCs or T cells enriched from blood (not recorded which). This sequence joins TRBV4-2 and TRBJ1-1, with 7 nucleotides matching TRBD1. The CDR3 DNA sequence: TGTGCCAGCAGCCATGGTGACAGGGAAAGGTCTGAAGCTTTCTTT. This encodes CASSHGDRERSEAFF.